The 26 T cell receptor beta chains below come from one sample, sequenced in a study of T cells in Graves' hyperthyroidism and ophthalmopathy. Amplification yielded TCR beta CDR3 regions, with RNA transcripts as the source. HTBI primers drove first-round RT-PCR of the TCR CDR3. TCRdb called the multiplex PCR reads again in MiXCR, with one record for every CDR3 protein. The sample lists about 640,000 distinct CDR3 sequences, roughly 20% occurring once. Sequencing was carried out using blood. The receptors derive from a man aged 30 to 39 with Graves' ophthalmopathy.

This clonotype has only a few counts. The chain recombines TRBV20-1 with TRBJ2-1; D is possibly TRBD2 (5 bases). Per the germline V gene, CDR1 is DFQATT and CDR2 is SNEGSKA (reference sequence). This CDR3 contains 13 residues. The ends were cut back, 5 bases at V and 6 bases at J, with 14 bases in the middle. The CDR3 region is CSAGPGTRNEQFF. The CDR3 coding sequence is TGCAGTGCTGGACCGGGAACTCGCAATGAGCAGTTCTTC.

This clonotype was recorded at least ten times. This rearrangement joins TRBV28 to TRBJ1-1; no clear D. With 2 bases removed from V and 6 bases from J, the gap between germline ends came to 13 bases. The germline V gene has CDR1 MDHEN and CDR2 SYDVKM. CDR3 length: 14 residues. CDR3 coding DNA: TGTGCCAGCAGTTTAAGCCCTCGGGTGGCTGAAGCTTTCTTT. Protein: CASSLSPRVAEAFF.

The chain couples TRBV29-1 to TRBJ2-7; 7 bases are shared with TRBD2. The CDR3 contains 14 residues. Looked up from germline, CDR1 is SQVTM and CDR2 is ANQGSEA. J gave up 5 bases and V 7 bases, and 14 bases lay outside the gene matches. This CDR3 reads CSARPGGSGDEQYF. The CDR3 DNA sequence: TGCAGCGCCAGGCCGGGCGGGAGTGGCGACGAGCAGTACTTC.

This clonotype occurred many times. The chain is built from TRBV12-3 or TRBV12-4 and TRBJ1-1; D uncertain. The ends were cut back, 6 bases at V and 3 bases at J, with 5 bases in the middle. The CDR3 totals 11 residues. Here the CDR3 DNA reads TGTGCCAGCAGCTTGTACACTGAAGCTTTCTTT. Its translation is CASSLYTEAFF.

The chain couples TRBV11-2 to TRBJ2-1, with 10 bases matching TRBD2. From germline, CDR1 is SGHAT and CDR2 FQNNGV. This CDR3 comprises 15 residues. V was pared by 5 bases and J by 7 bases, with 8 bases of the junction left unmatched. The CDR3 DNA reads TGTGCCAGCAGCCAAGATTCTAGCGGGAGTAATGAGCAGTTCTTC. It encodes CASSQDSSGSNEQFF.

This clonotype was counted only a few times. J is TRBJ1-6 and V is TRBV4-3; 9 positions match TRBD1. Germline CDR1 reads LGHNA; CDR2 reads YSLEER. Trimming at V came to 4 bases and at J to 12 bases, leaving 7 bases not matched to a gene. The CDR3 sequence is 14 residues long. This chain's CDR3 is CASSPSGTGIPLHF. DNA for the CDR3: TGCGCCAGCAGCCCTTCCGGGACAGGGATACCCCTCCACTTT.

This clonotype appeared a few times. The rearrangement links TRBV6-5 to TRBJ1-1; D ambiguous. Germline V gene data show CDR1 as MNHEY and CDR2 as SVGAGI. The ends were cut back, 3 bases at V and 3 bases at J, with 11 bases in the middle. The CDR3 sequence is 14 residues long. As DNA, the CDR3 is TGTGCCAGCAGTTATGGACCGACGGACACTGAAGCTTTCTTT. Its translation: CASSYGPTDTEAFF.

V and J are TRBV7-8 and TRBJ2-5, with D possibly TRBD1 on 6 matching bases. Germline CDR1 SGHVS, CDR2 FQNEAQ. The CDR3 is 18 residues long. V was shortened by 5 bases and J by 2 bases, with 24 bases between the two germline ends. The CDR3, as DNA: TGTGCCAGCAGCCAGGACAGAGGGCGTTTGAGGGAGCAAGAGACCCAGTACTTC. This encodes CASSQDRGRLREQETQYF.

The chain couples TRBV6-2 or TRBV6-3 to TRBJ1-4; D unclear. The germline CDR1 and CDR2 sequences are MNHEY and SVGEGT. Trimming took off 2 bases at V and 7 bases at J, with 14 bases between the two ends. The CDR3 contains 15 residues. CDR3 sequence (DNA): TGTGCCAGCAGTTACAGGGCCGGCTATGGTGAAAAACTGTTTTTT. As protein: CASSYRAGYGEKLFF.

The chain carries TRBV7-9 and TRBJ2-7, with D tentatively TRBD1 or TRBD2 (5 bases each). The CDR3 has 14 residues. Germline lookup yields CDR1 SEHNR and CDR2 FQNEAQ (reference sequence). V was shortened by 1 base and J by 3 bases, with 10 bases between the two germline ends. Here the CDR3 reads CASSLVGRHYEQYF. For the CDR3, the DNA is TGTGCCAGCAGCTTAGTGGGACGTCACTACGAGCAGTACTTC.

This clonotype was picked up a small number of times. The genes are TRBV3-1 and TRBJ1-6; TRBD1 might be the D (6 bases). Trimming removed 3 bases at V and 3 bases at J, with 9 bases between. CDR1 LGHDT and CDR2 YNNKEL come from the germline V gene (reference sequence). CDR3 length equals 15 residues. The DNA for the CDR3 is TGTGCCAGCAGCCACAGACAGGACTATAATTCACCCCTCCACTTT. This codes for CASSHRQDYNSPLHF.

In this sample, this clonotype turned up a few times. The V call is TRBV9, the J call TRBJ2-5; no reliable D call. The CDR3 spans 14 residues. From germline, CDR1 is SGDLS and CDR2 YYNGEE. V was trimmed by 3 bases and J by 2 bases, leaving 11 bases between them. The CDR3 DNA reads as TGTGCCAGCAGCGGTACAACTGAACAAGAGACCCAGTACTTC. The encoded protein is CASSGTTEQETQYF.

The rearrangement links TRBV30 to TRBJ2-1; the D gene is possibly TRBD1 (6 bases). V lost 2 bases and J lost 4, with 21 bases in between. Germline V gene lookup returns CDR1 GTSNPN and CDR2 SVGIG (reference sequence). The length of the CDR3 is 17 residues. The CDR3 loop reads CAWSSPPGTPIYNEQFF. Written as DNA, the CDR3 is TGTGCCTGGAGTTCTCCTCCCGGGACACCAATATACAATGAGCAGTTCTTC.

This clonotype was counted between two and nine times. This chain links TRBV28 with TRBJ1-1, with 7 bases identical to TRBD1. The CDR3 is 15 residues long. Germline assignment: CDR1 MDHEN and CDR2 SYDVKM. V shed 7 bases, J shed 2 bases, and the junction held 10 bases outside the gene matches. The CDR3 here is CASTATGTANTEAFF. DNA for the CDR3: TGTGCCAGCACCGCGACCGGGACAGCAAACACTGAAGCTTTCTTT. The whole variable domain, remainder taken from reference TRBV28 and TRBJ1-1, is DVKVTQSSRYLVKRTGEKVFLECVQDMDHENMFWYRQDPGLGLRLIYFSYDVKMKEKGDIPEGYSVSREKKERFSLILESASTNQTSMYLCASTATGTANTEAFFGQGTRLTVV.

The chain employs TRBV10-3 and TRBJ2-2, with D perhaps TRBD2 (5 bases). Germline CDR1 reads ENHRY; CDR2 reads SYGVKD. The V gene lost 0 bases and the J gene lost 0 bases, with 11 bases spanning the gap. The CDR3 has 17 amino acids. CDR3 in amino acids: CAISESSAGPNTGELFF. The CDR3 DNA sequence: TGTGCCATCAGTGAGTCGTCCGCGGGTCCGAACACCGGGGAGCTGTTTTTT.

V and J are TRBV5-1 and TRBJ2-1; 13 bases agree with TRBD2. CDR3 length: 15 residues. Germline V CDR1 and CDR2: SGHRS, YFSETQ. V lost 4 bases to trimming and J lost 10 bases; unmatched junction nucleotides: 8. CDR3 amino acids: CASSQGTSGDAEQFF. The CDR3 region has the DNA TGCGCCAGCAGCCAAGGGACTAGCGGGGACGCCGAGCAGTTCTTC.

This clonotype was observed a handful of times. For the CDR3, the DNA is TGTGCCAGCAGGGCTCAGGGGGGCCCGGGGGGGGACAATCAGCCCCAGCATTTT. Protein: CASRAQGGPGGDNQPQHF. The gene calls are TRBV27 and TRBJ1-5; 7 bases are a match to TRBD1. Germline V CDR1 and CDR2: MNHEY, SMNVEV (reference sequence). V lost 6 bases, J lost 3 bases, and 17 bases stayed unmatched. The CDR3 has 18 residues.

This clonotype has a handful of counts. This chain uses TRBV13 with TRBJ2-5, with 9 bases fitting TRBD2. CDR1 and CDR2 from the germline V gene are PRHDT and FYEKMQ (reference sequence). The length of the CDR3 is 14 residues. V trimming: 6 bases; J trimming: 2 bases; junction bases outside the gene matches: 4. The chain's CDR3 is CASRLAGRQETQYF. In DNA, the CDR3 is TGTGCCAGCAGACTAGCGGGTAGACAAGAGACCCAGTACTTC. The entire variable domain, with the rest obtained from reference TRBV13 and TRBJ2-5, is as follows: AAGVIQSPRHLIKEKRETATLKCYPIPRHDTVYWYQQGPGQDPQFLISFYEKMQSDKGSIPDRFSAQQFSDYHSELNMSSLELGDSALYFCASRLAGRQETQYFGPGTRLLVL.

This clonotype showed up just a few times. V usage is TRBV28 and J usage is TRBJ1-5; weak D call: TRBD1 (5 bases). V was cut by 7 bases and J by 5 bases, with 12 bases left in between. The CDR3 is 13 amino acids. Per germline, CDR1 MDHEN and CDR2 SYDVKM. The CDR3 region is CASITRGDQPQHF. In DNA form, the CDR3 reads TGTGCCAGCATCACTCGGGGGGATCAGCCCCAGCATTTT.

The rearrangement uses TRBV30 and TRBJ2-1, with D maybe TRBD2 (5 bases). Trimming cost V 0 bases and J 3 bases, with 9 bases left between them. This CDR3 contains 14 residues. Germline V gene data show CDR1 as GTSNPN and CDR2 as SVGIG (reference sequence). The CDR3 region has the DNA TGTGCCTGGAGTGTCTGGGCGGGCTACAATGAGCAGTTCTTC. Translation: CAWSVWAGYNEQFF. Combining the CDR3 with reference TRBV30 and TRBJ2-1 gives the whole variable domain SQTIHQWPATLVQPVGSPLSLECTVEGTSNPNLYWYRQAAGRGLQLLFYSVGIGQISSEVPQNLSASRPQDRQFILSSKKLLLSDSGFYLCAWSVWAGYNEQFFGPGTRLTVL.

This clonotype was recorded many times. The CDR3 DNA reads as TGTGCCAGCAGTTACGGGGACAGGGTAAAGGGAGATACGCAGTATTTT. Protein product: CASSYGDRVKGDTQYF. This sequence joins TRBV6-1 and TRBJ2-3, with TRBD1 matching over 9 bases. The germline V gene has CDR1 MNHNS and CDR2 SASEGT. The ends lost 5 bases at V and 5 bases at J; junction bases unmatched: 11. The CDR3 is 16 residues long.

The chain joins TRBV20-1 to TRBJ2-1; D call uncertain. The germline V and J ends were trimmed by 3 bases and 9 bases, with 6 bases remaining between them. The germline V gene has CDR1 DFQATT and CDR2 SNEGSKA (reference sequence). The CDR3 extends over 10 amino acids. Here the CDR3 reads CSARRREQFF. CDR3 sequence (DNA): TGCAGTGCTAGGAGGCGTGAGCAGTTCTTC.

This clonotype was seen only a few times. The V gene is TRBV2, the J gene TRBJ1-2, with D unresolved. The germline CDR1 and CDR2 sequences are SNHLY and FYNNEI. CDR3 length: 11 amino acids. Between the trimmed V and J ends, which lost 3 bases and 4 bases, there was a span of 3 bases. CDR3 residues: CASSEAYGYTF. The DNA of the CDR3 is TGTGCCAGCAGTGAGGCCTATGGCTACACCTTC.

In this sample, this clonotype turned up once. The CDR3 ends on some other residue instead of the conserved phenylalanine or tryptophan, so this is likely a read error. The J gene is TRBJ1-1, the V gene TRBV6-9; TRBD1 is a possible D gene (5 bases). Germline lookup yields CDR1 MNHGY and CDR2 SVAAGI. Trimming shortened V by 7 bases and J by 5 bases, and 14 bases separated the two germline ends. The CDR3 covers 13 residues. CDR3 DNA: TGTGCCAGCAATTCAGGGCCGTGGACTGAAGCTTTCCTT. Amino acids: CASNSGPWTEAFL.

Many counts were recorded for this clonotype. The chain uses TRBV6-2 or TRBV6-3 and TRBJ2-6, with 7 bases aligning to TRBD2. Germline trimming cut 2 bases from V and 0 bases from J; bases unmatched to any gene: 4. The V gene's germline CDR1 is MNHEY and CDR2 SVGEGT. The CDR3 is 17 amino acids. The CDR3: CASSYGLADSGANVLTF. CDR3 nucleotides: TGTGCCAGCAGTTACGGGCTAGCGGACTCTGGGGCCAACGTCCTGACTTTC.

This clonotype was observed a handful of times. V and J are TRBV10-3 and TRBJ2-1; no clear D. The length of the CDR3 is 11 residues. V lost 3 bases to trimming and J lost 10 bases, with 7 bases between them. Germline CDR1 reads ENHRY; CDR2 reads SYGVKD. The CDR3 spells CAISEDGEQFF. The CDR3 coding sequence is TGTGCCATCAGTGAAGACGGGGAGCAGTTCTTC.